The clone carrying this TCR beta chain occurred many times. No antigen is known for it. CDR1 SQVTM and CDR2 ANQGSEA come from the germline V gene. The CDR3 spans 12 residues. This record comes from a study of CD8+CD57+ T cells in acquired aplastic anemia. Study details: The DNA of sorted CD4+ and CD8+ cells averaged around 3.2 ug. Among healthy donors, CD4+ cells averaged roughly 11 million reads. Study conclusions and caveats: Between patients and controls, about 30 CD8+ CDR3 sequences were found in common. Patients showed no significant difference from controls in CD8+ Simpson's diversity.

TCR beta VDJ and CDR3 profiling used genomic DNA as template. From the reads, TCRdb called clonotypes with MiXCR, one entry per CDR3 protein. The profile covers around 130,000 distinct CDR3 sequences, with more than 40% appearing a single time and about 2.3% taken by the ten largest. The specimen sequenced was sorted CD4+, CD8+, or CD8+CD57+ T cells (not recorded which) from PBMCs. The V and J genes are TRBV29-1 and TRBJ1-1; D is ambiguous. This receptor was obtained from a human donor in good health, serving as a control. CDR3 region: CQVHTENTEAFF. Written as DNA, the CDR3 is TGCCAGGTCCACACAGAAAACACTGAAGCTTTCTTT.